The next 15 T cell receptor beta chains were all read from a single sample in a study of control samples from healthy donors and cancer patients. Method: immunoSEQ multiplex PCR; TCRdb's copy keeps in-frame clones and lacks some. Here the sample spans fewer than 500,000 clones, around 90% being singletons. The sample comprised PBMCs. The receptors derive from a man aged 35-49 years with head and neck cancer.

For the CDR3, the DNA is TGCGCCAGCAGCTTCCTACAGGACACAGATACGCAGTATTTT. Encoded protein: CASSFLQDTDTQYF. The chain is built from TRBV5-1 and TRBJ2-3, with D maybe TRBD1 (5 bases). Germline CDR1 reads SGHRS; CDR2 reads YFSETQ. The CDR3 consists of 14 residues. Trimming stripped 2 bases from V and 2 bases from J, with 9 bases between. Combining the CDR3 with reference TRBV5-1 and TRBJ2-3 gives the whole variable domain KAGVTQTPRYLIKTRGQQVTLSCSPISGHRSVSWYQQTPGQGLQFLFEYFSETQRNKGNFPGRFSGRQFSNSRSEMNVSTLELGDSALYLCASSFLQDTDTQYFGPGTRLTVL.

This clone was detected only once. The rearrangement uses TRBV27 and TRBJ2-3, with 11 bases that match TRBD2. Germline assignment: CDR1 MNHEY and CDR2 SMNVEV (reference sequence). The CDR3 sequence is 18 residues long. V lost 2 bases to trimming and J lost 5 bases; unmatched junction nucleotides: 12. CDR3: CASSLPSIAGGPGDTQYF. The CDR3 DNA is TGTGCCAGCAGTTTACCCTCTATAGCGGGGGGGCCGGGAGATACGCAGTATTTT.

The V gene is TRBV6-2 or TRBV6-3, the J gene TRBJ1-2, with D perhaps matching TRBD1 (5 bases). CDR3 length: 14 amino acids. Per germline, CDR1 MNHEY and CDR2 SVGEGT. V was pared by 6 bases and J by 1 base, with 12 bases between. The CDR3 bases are TGTGCCAGCAGCTCGTTAGGGGTTAACTATGGCTACACCTTC. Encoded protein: CASSSLGVNYGYTF.

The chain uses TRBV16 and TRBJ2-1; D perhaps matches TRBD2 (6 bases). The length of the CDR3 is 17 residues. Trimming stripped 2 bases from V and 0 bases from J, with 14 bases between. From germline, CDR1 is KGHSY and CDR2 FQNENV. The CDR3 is CASSQVLGTYSYNEQFF. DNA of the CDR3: TGTGCCAGCAGCCAAGTTTTGGGGACTTACTCCTACAATGAGCAGTTCTTC.

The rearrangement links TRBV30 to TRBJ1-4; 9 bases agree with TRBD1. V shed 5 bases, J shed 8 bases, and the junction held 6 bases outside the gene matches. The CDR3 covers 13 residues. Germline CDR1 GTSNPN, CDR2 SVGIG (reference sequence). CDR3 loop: CAWGEDRGEKLFF. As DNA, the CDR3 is TGTGCCTGGGGGGAGGACAGGGGCGAAAAACTGTTTTTT. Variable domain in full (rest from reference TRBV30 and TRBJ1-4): SQTIHQWPATLVQPVGSPLSLECTVEGTSNPNLYWYRQAAGRGLQLLFYSVGIGQISSEVPQNLSASRPQDRQFILSSKKLLLSDSGFYLCAWGEDRGEKLFFGSGTQLSVL.

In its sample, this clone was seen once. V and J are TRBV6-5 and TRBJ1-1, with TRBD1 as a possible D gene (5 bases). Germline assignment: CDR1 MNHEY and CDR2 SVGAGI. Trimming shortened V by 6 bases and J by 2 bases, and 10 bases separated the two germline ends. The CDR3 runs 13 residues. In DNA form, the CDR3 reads TGTGCCAGCAGGGGGAGGGGTAACACTGAAGCTTTCTTT. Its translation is CASRGRGNTEAFF.

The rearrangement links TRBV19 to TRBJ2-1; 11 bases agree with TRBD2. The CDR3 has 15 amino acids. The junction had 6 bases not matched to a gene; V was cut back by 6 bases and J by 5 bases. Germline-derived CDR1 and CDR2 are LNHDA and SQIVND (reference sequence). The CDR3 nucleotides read TGTGCCAGTAGGAACCTAGCGGGAGGCGACAATGAGCAGTTCTTC. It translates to CASRNLAGGDNEQFF.

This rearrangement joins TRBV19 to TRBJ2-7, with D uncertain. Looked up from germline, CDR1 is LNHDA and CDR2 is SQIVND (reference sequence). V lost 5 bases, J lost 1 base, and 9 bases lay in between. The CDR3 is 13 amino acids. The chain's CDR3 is CASSHGPSYEQYF. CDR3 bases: TGTGCCAGTAGTCACGGACCTTCCTACGAGCAGTACTTC.

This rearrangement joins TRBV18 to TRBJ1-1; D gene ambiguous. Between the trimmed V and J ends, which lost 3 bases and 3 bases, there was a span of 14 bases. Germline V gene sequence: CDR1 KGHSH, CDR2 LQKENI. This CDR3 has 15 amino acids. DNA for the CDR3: TGTGCCAGCTCACCCACCGACGGGAGAGACACTGAAGCTTTCTTT. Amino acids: CASSPTDGRDTEAFF.

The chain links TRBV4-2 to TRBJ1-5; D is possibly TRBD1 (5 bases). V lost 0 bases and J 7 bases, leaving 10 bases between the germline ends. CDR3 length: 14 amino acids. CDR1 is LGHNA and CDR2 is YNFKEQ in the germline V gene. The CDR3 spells CASSQERGLQPQHF. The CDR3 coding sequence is TGTGCCAGCAGCCAAGAGCGGGGACTACAGCCCCAGCATTTT.

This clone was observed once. Here the CDR3 DNA reads TGTGCCAGTAGCGTGACTAGCGGGGGAAGCACAGATACGCAGTATTTT. Translation: CASSVTSGGSTDTQYF. This sequence joins TRBV19 and TRBJ2-3; 12 bases align to TRBD2. Germline V gene data show CDR1 as LNHDA and CDR2 as SQIVND (reference sequence). The CDR3 spans 16 residues. J lost 0 bases, V lost 6 bases, and 4 bases had no gene match. The variable domain in full, with the rest retrieved from reference TRBV19 and TRBJ2-3, is DGGITQSPKYLFRKEGQNVTLSCEQNLNHDAMYWYRQDPGQGLRLIYYSQIVNDFQKGDIAEGYSVSREKKESFPLTVTSAQKNPTAFYLCASSVTSGGSTDTQYFGPGTRLTVL.

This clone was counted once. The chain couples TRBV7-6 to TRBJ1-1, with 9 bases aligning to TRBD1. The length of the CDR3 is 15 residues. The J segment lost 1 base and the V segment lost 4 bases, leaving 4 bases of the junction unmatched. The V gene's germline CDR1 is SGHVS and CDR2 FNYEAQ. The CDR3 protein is CASSSRTGENTEAFF. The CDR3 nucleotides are TGTGCCAGCAGCTCCCGGACAGGGGAGAACACTGAAGCTTTCTTT.

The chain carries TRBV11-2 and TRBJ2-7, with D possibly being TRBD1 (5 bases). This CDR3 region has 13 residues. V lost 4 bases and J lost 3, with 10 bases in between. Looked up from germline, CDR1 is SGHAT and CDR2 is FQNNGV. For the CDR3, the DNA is TGTGCCAGCAGCTCGGACATCAACTACGAGCAGTACTTC. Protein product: CASSSDINYEQYF.

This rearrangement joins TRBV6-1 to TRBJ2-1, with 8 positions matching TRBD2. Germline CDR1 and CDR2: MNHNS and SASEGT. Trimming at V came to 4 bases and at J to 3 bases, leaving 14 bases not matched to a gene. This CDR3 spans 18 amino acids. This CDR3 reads CASSAREAGAALYNEQFF. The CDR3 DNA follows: TGTGCCAGCAGTGCCCGTGAAGCGGGGGCCGCCCTCTACAATGAGCAGTTCTTC.

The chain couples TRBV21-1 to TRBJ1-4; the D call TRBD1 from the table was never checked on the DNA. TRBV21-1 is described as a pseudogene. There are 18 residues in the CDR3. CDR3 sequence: CASSTLKLGTEKEEKLFF. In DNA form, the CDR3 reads TGTGCCAGCAGCACCCTGAAACTCGGGACAGAGAAGGAAGAAAAACTGTTTTTT.